This T cell receptor (beta chain) comes out of a study of patients and donors after allogeneic stem cell transplantation. Via MiXCR, TCRdb re-called the RT-PCR reads, giving one row per CDR3 protein. The table includes about 400,000 distinct CDR3 sequences, 15% to 20% detected once. This clonotype was found a few times. This CDR3 is 12 amino acids long. The V end lost 3 bases, the J end lost 4 bases, and 9 bases lay between the germline ends. Germline V gene data show CDR1 as SQVTM and CDR2 as ANQGSEA. This receptor was identified in a human donor who was either an allogeneic HSCT recipient or a stem cell or donor lymphocyte infusion donor (not recorded which). It is not recorded whose cells these are; they may come from a transplant donor. Sequencing was carried out using blood, either unsorted or a sorted T cell fraction (not recorded which). The rearrangement joins TRBV29-1 to TRBJ1-2; the D is unclear. CDR3 nucleotide sequence: TGCAGCGTTGAGGGGTCCGCCTATGGCTACACCTTC. It is translated as CSVEGSAYGYTF.